Below are 22 T cell receptor beta chains sequenced from a single sample in a study of OX40 agonist ivuxolimab in advanced cancers. Assay: immunoSEQ multiplex PCR; the TCRdb copy retains only in-frame clones and omits some. The sample holds 65,000 to 70,000 clones, more than 75% seen once. The sample here was CD4+ or CD8+ T cells sorted from blood, taken in a trial of the OX40 agonist ivuxolimab. The receptor source for this set is an adult with an advanced solid tumor such as melanoma, head and neck, liver or kidney cancer.

The V call is TRBV21-1, the J call TRBJ1-3; the listed D gene, TRBD1, was not tested against the DNA. TRBV21-1 represents a pseudogene. This CDR3 has 15 residues. This chain's CDR3 is CASSKRARAGNTIYF. CDR3 coding DNA: TGTGCCAGCAGCAAACGCGCCAGGGCTGGAAACACCATATATTTT.

This rearrangement joins TRBV7-9 to TRBJ2-7; D perhaps matches TRBD1 (6 bases). V lost 5 bases and J lost 12, with 20 bases in between. The CDR3 runs to 13 residues. CDR1 is SEHNR, CDR2 FQNEAQ, per germline (reference sequence). CDR3 sequence: CASSPGTPAGGYF. The CDR3 DNA is TGTGCCAGCAGCCCCGGGACACCCGCCGGCGGGTACTTC.

The chain has TRBV20-1 and TRBJ2-3, with unresolved D. The CDR3 runs to 11 residues. V lost 5 bases and J lost 14, with 17 bases in between. Germline CDR1 reads DFQATT; CDR2 reads SNEGSKA (reference sequence). CDR3 in DNA: TGCAGTGCTCCCTCTAGTCTCAGGCTGTATTTT. It specifies CSAPSSLRLYF.

In this sample, this clone turned up once. This chain connects TRBV7-8 to TRBJ1-6; D might be TRBD1 (5 bases). V dropped 4 bases and J dropped 6 bases, with 16 bases sitting between them. Germline lookup yields CDR1 SGHVS and CDR2 FQNEAQ. The CDR3 loop spans 16 amino acids. The CDR3 here is CASSSPLSGTNSPLHF. CDR3 DNA: TGTGCCAGCAGCTCCCCGCTATCCGGGACTAATTCACCCCTCCACTTT. The full variable domain, rest sourced from reference TRBV7-8 and TRBJ1-6, is GAGVSQSPRYKVAKRGQDVALRCDPISGHVSLFWYQQALGQGPEFLTYFQNEAQLDKSGLPSDRFFAERPEGSVSTLKIQRTQQEDSAVYLCASSSPLSGTNSPLHFGNGTRLTVT.

V gene TRBV5-1 combines with J gene TRBJ1-2, with D perhaps TRBD1 (6 bases). Germline V gene data show CDR1 as SGHRS and CDR2 as YFSETQ. This CDR3 is 13 amino acids long. V dropped 0 bases and J dropped 7 bases, with 10 bases sitting between them. CDR3 loop: CASSLAGEAGYTF. The CDR3 coding sequence is TGCGCCAGCAGCTTGGCAGGGGAGGCTGGCTACACCTTC.

This chain connects TRBV6-4 to TRBJ1-6; D is ambiguous. V was pared by 8 bases and J by 3 bases, with 11 bases between. CDR3 size: 14 residues. CDR1 and CDR2 from the germline V gene are MRHNA and SNTAGT. The CDR3 loop is CASRDSVYNSPLHF. CDR3 in DNA: TGTGCCAGCCGGGATTCAGTCTATAATTCACCCCTCCACTTT.

This chain uses TRBV10-1 with TRBJ2-1; TRBD2 agrees at 13 bases. CDR1 and CDR2 from the germline V gene are WNHNN and SYGVQD (reference sequence). The CDR3 has 14 residues. The V segment lost 5 bases and the J segment 8 bases; nucleotides outside the gene matches: 3. The CDR3 reads CASSPGTSGDEQFF. The CDR3 DNA reads TGCGCCAGCAGTCCCGGGACTAGCGGGGATGAGCAGTTCTTC.

The chain has TRBV7-9 and TRBJ2-7; TRBD2 matches 10 bases. V trimming: 5 bases; J trimming: 6 bases; junction bases outside the gene matches: 13. The CDR3 runs to 16 residues. Germline CDR1 reads SEHNR; CDR2 reads FQNEAQ (reference sequence). In DNA, the CDR3 is TGTGCCAGCAGCCCACCGTGGGCTAGCGGGGGCATCGAGCAGTACTTC. Translating it yields CASSPPWASGGIEQYF.

The chain combines TRBV5-5 with TRBJ2-7; D possibly matches TRBD1 or TRBD2 (7 bases each). This CDR3 is built from 17 residues. V was shortened by 0 bases and J by 1 base, with 17 bases between the two germline ends. Germline V gives CDR1 SGHKS, CDR2 YYEKEE (reference sequence). The CDR3 here is CASSLAVGQGGSYEQYF. The CDR3 DNA sequence: TGTGCCAGCAGCTTGGCGGTCGGGCAGGGGGGGTCCTACGAGCAGTACTTC.

The chain uses TRBV5-1 and TRBJ2-3; D is possibly TRBD1 or TRBD2 (5 bases each). The CDR3 contains 20 residues. Trimming stripped 4 bases from V and 2 bases from J, with 29 bases between. The germline CDR1 and CDR2 sequences are SGHRS and YFSETQ. The CDR3 region has the DNA TGCGCCAGCAGCCTCCACCAACCAAAAGGGACGGTCCAGCTCACAGATACGCAGTATTTT. It is translated as CASSLHQPKGTVQLTDTQYF.

V and J are TRBV11-2 and TRBJ1-3, with 9 bases aligning to TRBD1. V shed 5 bases, J shed 3 bases, and the junction held 5 bases outside the gene matches. The CDR3 spans 15 residues. Germline values: CDR1 SGHAT, CDR2 FQNNGV. CDR3 sequence: CASSQGQGGGNTIYF. The CDR3 DNA reads TGTGCCAGCAGCCAGGGACAGGGTGGTGGAAACACCATATATTTT.

The rearrangement joins TRBV19 to TRBJ2-2; tentatively, D is TRBD1 (5 bases). The V gene's germline CDR1 is LNHDA and CDR2 SQIVND (reference sequence). This CDR3 contains 14 residues. Trimming took 5 bases from V and 4 from J, leaving 11 bases between them. The chain's CDR3 is CASSRKTGTGELFF. For the CDR3, the DNA is TGTGCCAGTAGTCGAAAAACAGGCACCGGGGAGCTGTTTTTT.

V gene TRBV5-6 combines with J gene TRBJ1-1, with TRBD1 matching over 7 bases. The CDR3 runs 13 residues. The germline V gene has CDR1 SGHDT and CDR2 YYEEEE. The V and J ends lost 4 bases and 5 bases, in that order; junction bases with no gene match: 5. In DNA form, the CDR3 reads TGTGCCAGCAGCGGCAGGGGGGGAACTGAAGCTTTCTTT. It codes for CASSGRGGTEAFF.

This chain links TRBV11-3 with TRBJ2-1; 9 bases align to TRBD2. Germline CDR1 reads SGHNT; CDR2 reads YENEEA. With 3 bases clipped from V and 2 bases from J, the junction kept 2 bases outside the gene matches. This CDR3 has 15 amino acids. The DNA for the CDR3 is TGTGCCAGCAGCTTCGGCGGGGGGGCCTACAATGAGCAGTTCTTC. Translation gives CASSFGGGAYNEQFF.

Of note for this clone: An end of the junction does not agree with germline; a read error may underlie this. The V and J genes are TRBV9 and TRBJ2-7; 8 nucleotides match TRBD2. The CDR3 contains 13 residues. CDR1 and CDR2 (germline): SGDLS, YYNGEE. The CDR3: CASSVDLTGGHHF. CDR3 in DNA: TGTGCCAGCAGCGTAGATCTAACGGGGGGGCATCACTTC.

This sequence joins TRBV19 and TRBJ1-2; 7 bases map to TRBD1. The CDR3 length is 12 residues. V shed 7 bases and J 7 bases; nucleotides not matched to a gene: 6. Germline V gene data show CDR1 as LNHDA and CDR2 as SQIVND (reference sequence). CDR3 in DNA: TGTGCCAGTAATGAAGGGGGCGGTGGCTACACCTTC. It encodes CASNEGGGGYTF.

Here the CDR3 reads CASSRDTFYEQYF. The CDR3 bases are TGTGCCAGCAGTAGAGATACTTTCTACGAGCAGTACTTC. The rearrangement uses TRBV6-5 and TRBJ2-7; D gene ambiguous. Germline CDR1 and CDR2: MNHEY and SVGAGI. V lost 5 bases and J 3 bases, leaving 11 bases between the germline ends. CDR3 length: 13 residues.

The chain recombines TRBV4-1 with TRBJ2-1, with D unclear. The V gene's germline CDR1 is MGHRA and CDR2 YSYEKL. The CDR3 totals 13 residues. Deletions cut 4 bases from V and 7 bases from J, with 11 bases between. CDR3 loop: CASSPGPSNEQFF. In DNA form, the CDR3 reads TGCGCCAGCAGCCCTGGGCCGAGTAATGAGCAGTTCTTC.

CDR3 protein: CASSSFGGQQQYF. In DNA, the CDR3 is TGTGCCAGCAGTTCATTTGGTGGACAGCAGCAGTACTTC. This rearrangement joins TRBV11-2 to TRBJ2-7; a possible D gene is TRBD1 (6 bases). The CDR3 consists of 13 residues. V shed 6 bases and J shed 8 bases, with 17 bases lying between them. The germline CDR1 and CDR2 sequences are SGHAT and FQNNGV. Full variable domain (missing parts from reference TRBV11-2 and TRBJ2-7): EAGVAQSPRYKIIEKRQSVAFWCNPISGHATLYWYQQILGQGPKLLIQFQNNGVVDDSQLPKDRFSAERLKGVDSTLKIQPAKLEDSAVYLCASSSFGGQQQYFGPGTRLTVT.

This rearrangement joins TRBV20-1 to TRBJ1-2; no definite D call. The CDR3 has 11 residues. Trimming stripped 7 bases from V and 8 bases from J, with 14 bases between. CDR1 is DFQATT, CDR2 SNEGSKA, per germline (reference sequence). This chain's CDR3 is CSVGSGRGYTF. As DNA, the CDR3 is TGCAGTGTGGGGTCCGGCCGAGGCTACACCTTC.

V usage is TRBV4-3 and J usage is TRBJ1-4; D unclear. CDR3 length equals 15 residues. Deletions cut 0 bases from V and 7 bases from J, with 12 bases between. Germline V gene data show CDR1 as LGHNA and CDR2 as YSLEER. The CDR3 sequence: CASSQDKGKAEKLFF. As DNA, the CDR3 is TGCGCCAGCAGCCAAGATAAGGGTAAAGCTGAAAAACTGTTTTTT.

The rearrangement links TRBV2 to TRBJ1-5; D unclear. The CDR3 has 12 residues. V dropped 0 bases and J dropped 12 bases, with 9 bases sitting between them. Germline-derived CDR1 and CDR2 are SNHLY and FYNNEI. This CDR3 reads CASSEAPEGQHF. The DNA of the CDR3 is TGTGCCAGCAGTGAAGCCCCCGAGGGCCAGCATTTT. The whole variable domain, filled in from reference TRBV2 and TRBJ1-5, reads EPEVTQTPSHQVTQMGQEVILRCVPISNHLYFYWYRQILGQKVEFLVSFYNNEISEKSEIFDDQFSVERPDGSNFTLKIRSTKLEDSAMYFCASSEAPEGQHFGDGTRLSIL.